The 15 T cell receptor beta chains presented below share a single source sample, sequenced in a study of blood T cell repertoires in COVID-19. The assay was immunoSEQ multiplex PCR, and TCRdb's table has in-frame clones only and misses some. The repertoire includes 15,000 to 17,000 clones, around four fifths of them detected once, and roughly 22% sits in the top ten. What was sequenced was peripheral blood. The origin of the receptors is a man older than 75 with active or convalescent COVID-19.

The chain has TRBV5-1 and TRBJ2-1; TRBD1 is a possible D gene (6 bases). Trimming shortened V by 0 bases and J by 4 bases, and 11 bases separated the two germline ends. CDR1 and CDR2 (germline): SGHRS, YFSETQ. The CDR3 sequence is 15 residues long. CDR3 sequence: CASSLVTGTYNEQFF. CDR3 nucleotide sequence: TGCGCCAGCAGCTTGGTGACAGGTACATACAATGAGCAGTTCTTC.

The rearrangement uses TRBV4-2 and TRBJ1-1; 8 bases align to TRBD1. The CDR3 length is 15 residues. The trim removed 3 bases at V and 4 bases at J, leaving 7 bases unmatched. CDR1 and CDR2 (germline): LGHNA, YNFKEQ. The CDR3 DNA reads as TGTGCCAGCAGCCACCCTGACAGGGGCGTCACTGAAGCTTTCTTT. Encoded protein: CASSHPDRGVTEAFF.

The chain joins TRBV21-1 to TRBJ1-2; the table calls TRBD1, which could not be checked here. TRBV21-1 has pseudogene status. The CDR3 is made up of 15 amino acids. Here the CDR3 reads CANKDRGLLNYGYTF. In nucleotides, the CDR3 is TGTGCCAATAAGGACAGGGGGCTATTGAACTATGGCTACACCTTC.

This chain connects TRBV10-3 to TRBJ2-5; 12 bases align to TRBD1. The CDR3 extends over 15 amino acids. The V gene end was trimmed by 10 bases and the J gene end by 5 bases; junction bases not matched to a gene: 11. Germline assignment: CDR1 ENHRY and CDR2 SYGVKD. DNA for the CDR3: TGTGCCACCGGGGTGGGACAGGGGGCGTTGGAGACCCAGTACTTC. It is translated as CATGVGQGALETQYF.

The genes are TRBV18 and TRBJ2-7, with 7 bases identical to TRBD1. This CDR3 is 15 amino acids long. V lost 1 base and J lost 0; bases outside the gene matches: 3. CDR1 KGHSH and CDR2 LQKENI come from the germline V gene. This chain's CDR3 is CASSPQGASSYEQYF. The CDR3 nucleotides are TGTGCCAGCTCACCACAGGGGGCAAGCTCCTACGAGCAGTACTTC.

This chain joins TRBV9 and TRBJ2-7; TRBD2 is a possible D gene (5 bases). The CDR3 is 12 residues long. Germline V gene lookup returns CDR1 SGDLS and CDR2 YYNGEE. V was trimmed by 3 bases and J by 5 bases, leaving 9 bases between them. This CDR3 is CASSASRDEQYF. CDR3 bases: TGTGCCAGCAGCGCCTCGAGGGACGAGCAGTACTTC.

The V gene is TRBV27, the J gene TRBJ2-3, with 9 bases identical to TRBD2. From germline, CDR1 is MNHEY and CDR2 SMNVEV (reference sequence). This CDR3 is 14 amino acids long. CDR3 loop: CVSGTSPYTDTQYF. Here the CDR3 DNA reads TGTGTCTCCGGGACTAGCCCATACACAGATACGCAGTATTTT.

The chain joins TRBV5-5 to TRBJ2-5, with TRBD2 matching 8 bases. Germline CDR1 and CDR2: SGHKS and YYEKEE (reference sequence). Trimming took 4 bases from V and 7 from J; bases not matched to a gene: 12. The CDR3 is made up of 15 amino acids. DNA for the CDR3: TGTGCCAGCAGCGGGGGACTGGCAAGCGGGGGGACCCAGTACTTC. This encodes CASSGGLASGGTQYF.

The chain couples TRBV3-1 (or the pseudogene TRBV3-2) to TRBJ1-1; TRBD1 agrees at 9 bases. The germline gives CDR1 LGHDT, CDR2 YNNKEL (reference sequence). Trimming took 0 bases from V and 0 from J; bases not matched to a gene: 8. CDR3 length equals 18 residues. Here the CDR3 DNA reads TGTGCCAGCAGCCAAGATTTGCCGGGACAGGGACTGAACACTGAAGCTTTCTTT. Translation: CASSQDLPGQGLNTEAFF.

V gene TRBV18 combines with J gene TRBJ1-2; D is ambiguous. Germline lookup yields CDR1 KGHSH and CDR2 LQKENI. V was trimmed by 5 bases and J by 2 bases, leaving 12 bases between them. The CDR3 runs to 14 residues. The CDR3 DNA follows: TGTGCCAGCTCATCCGATGGCGGGAACTATGGCTACACCTTC. It codes for CASSSDGGNYGYTF.

The chain recombines TRBV21-1 with TRBJ1-5; TRBD1 is the table's D call, not checked against the DNA. TRBV21-1 is a pseudogene locus. The CDR3 is 15 residues long. CDR3 sequence reads: CAIAPRTGGRQPQHF. The CDR3 DNA is TGTGCCATCGCCCCCCGGACAGGGGGCCGTCAGCCCCAGCATTTT.

The chain is built from TRBV27 and TRBJ1-1, with D hard to call. The CDR3 has 13 amino acids. Germline V gene sequence: CDR1 MNHEY, CDR2 SMNVEV (reference sequence). V was trimmed by 3 bases and J by 4 bases, leaving 9 bases between them. CDR3 amino acids: CASSLGRVTEAFF. The CDR3 nucleotides are TGTGCCAGCAGTTTGGGGAGGGTCACTGAAGCTTTCTTT.

The rearrangement uses TRBV7-9 and TRBJ1-2; TRBD1 is a possible D gene (5 bases). The CDR3 runs to 18 residues. Trimming took 9 bases from V and 1 from J, leaving 27 bases between them. Germline V gives CDR1 SEHNR, CDR2 FQNEAQ (reference sequence). The CDR3 DNA reads as TGTGCCAGTATGATTAGTGCGGGACGGGGGGTTTTTAACTATGGCTACACCTTC. The encoded protein is CASMISAGRGVFNYGYTF.

This clone was observed a few times. The chain has TRBV11-2 and TRBJ1-6; D is perhaps TRBD1 (6 bases). Germline values: CDR1 SGHAT, CDR2 FQNNGV. V was trimmed by 0 bases and J by 8 bases, leaving 20 bases between them. The CDR3 has 18 amino acids. CDR3 sequence (DNA): TGTGCCAGCAGCTTAGATCAGATGACAGGCCTTGGGTATTCACCCCTCCACTTT. Its protein product is CASSLDQMTGLGYSPLHF. The full variable domain, in which reference TRBV11-2 and TRBJ1-6 provide the parts outside the CDR3, is EAGVAQSPRYKIIEKRQSVAFWCNPISGHATLYWYQQILGQGPKLLIQFQNNGVVDDSQLPKDRFSAERLKGVDSTLKIQPAKLEDSAVYLCASSLDQMTGLGYSPLHFGNGTRLTVT.

J is TRBJ2-2 and V is TRBV7-3; TRBD2 matches at 7 bases. The CDR3 extends over 14 amino acids. Germline loops: CDR1 SGHTA, CDR2 FQGTGA. V trimming: 3 bases; J trimming: 3 bases; junction bases outside the gene matches: 1. The CDR3 spells CASSFGLDTGELFF. CDR3 bases: TGTGCCAGCAGCTTTGGACTAGACACCGGGGAGCTGTTTTTT.